Listed here are 15 T cell receptor beta chains from one sample, sequenced in a study of blood T cell repertoires in COVID-19. This table comes from immunoSEQ multiplex PCR, and its TCRdb copy is limited to in-frame clones, with some not included. The top ten clones hold 4% of a sample with under 30,000 clones, approximately 94% of them seen once. Sequencing was done on a sample of peripheral blood. These receptors originate from a woman between 45 and 65 years old with active COVID-19.

The chain links TRBV28 to TRBJ2-3; 8 bases are shared with TRBD2. V was clipped by 11 bases and J by 4 bases; unmatched bases: 8. The CDR3 is made up of 13 amino acids. In germline, CDR1 is MDHEN, CDR2 SYDVKM. Here the CDR3 DNA reads TGTGCCGGGGGGGGAGCGGGAGCAGATACGCAGTATTTT. Translation: CAGGGAGADTQYF.

J is TRBJ2-2 and V is TRBV28; unclear D gene. The CDR3 spans 14 residues. CDR1 MDHEN and CDR2 SYDVKM come from the germline V gene. V was clipped by 6 bases and J by 1 base, with 9 bases between them. The CDR3 here is CASSRGMNTGELFF. CDR3 coding DNA: TGTGCCAGCAGCCGCGGCATGAACACCGGGGAGCTGTTTTTT. Complete variable domain (other parts from reference TRBV28 and TRBJ2-2): DVKVTQSSRYLVKRTGEKVFLECVQDMDHENMFWYRQDPGLGLRLIYFSYDVKMKEKGDIPEGYSVSREKKERFSLILESASTNQTSMYLCASSRGMNTGELFFGEGSRLTVL.

This sequence joins TRBV11-2 and TRBJ2-5, with TRBD2 matching over 8 bases. J was trimmed by 0 bases and V by 1 base; bases with no gene match: 4. The germline gives CDR1 SGHAT, CDR2 FQNNGV. The CDR3 extends over 16 amino acids. CDR3 sequence: CASSLGAGVHQETQYF. CDR3 nucleotide sequence: TGTGCCAGCAGCTTAGGAGCGGGGGTGCACCAAGAGACCCAGTACTTC. The variable domain in full, completed from reference TRBV11-2 and TRBJ2-5, reads EAGVAQSPRYKIIEKRQSVAFWCNPISGHATLYWYQQILGQGPKLLIQFQNNGVVDDSQLPKDRFSAERLKGVDSTLKIQPAKLEDSAVYLCASSLGAGVHQETQYFGPGTRLLVL.

This rearrangement joins TRBV2 to TRBJ1-5; 8 positions match TRBD1. V lost 5 bases, J lost 7 bases, and 7 bases stayed unmatched. Per germline, CDR1 SNHLY and CDR2 FYNNEI. This CDR3 is 14 amino acids long. The CDR3 here is CASSKGQGEQPQHF. CDR3 nucleotides: TGTGCCAGCAGTAAAGGACAGGGTGAACAGCCCCAGCATTTT.

The V gene is TRBV5-1, the J gene TRBJ2-7, with TRBD2 matching over 9 bases. CDR1 is SGHRS and CDR2 is YFSETQ in the germline V gene. The CDR3 length is 17 residues. V lost 3 bases to trimming and J lost 7 bases; unmatched junction nucleotides: 17. The CDR3 loop is CASSSHGRREGLAEQYF. CDR3 nucleotides: TGCGCCAGCAGCTCCCATGGTAGGCGGGAGGGGTTAGCTGAGCAGTACTTC.

The chain has TRBV6-6 and TRBJ2-2; D unresolved. CDR1 is MNHNY, CDR2 SVGAGI, per germline (reference sequence). The CDR3 covers 15 residues. V was trimmed by 6 bases and J by 5 bases, leaving 16 bases between them. CDR3 sequence (DNA): TGTGCCAGCAGCTCAATGGAGCGTGGTACCGGGGAGCTGTTTTTT. It codes for CASSSMERGTGELFF.

The chain combines TRBV6-5 with TRBJ1-4; D is possibly TRBD1 (5 bases). The CDR3 is 16 amino acids. Germline V gene lookup returns CDR1 MNHEY and CDR2 SVGAGI. V was trimmed by 4 bases and J by 0 bases, leaving 12 bases between them. The CDR3 protein is CASSSRQTSTNEKLFF. The CDR3 DNA reads TGTGCCAGCAGTTCACGACAGACCTCAACTAATGAAAAACTGTTTTTT.

The chain joins TRBV3-1 (or the pseudogene TRBV3-2) to TRBJ2-3; D is possibly TRBD2 (6 bases). V lost 1 base and J lost 1, with 6 bases in between. There are 14 residues in the CDR3. Germline V gene lookup returns CDR1 LGHDT and CDR2 YNNKEL (reference sequence). The CDR3 sequence is CASSQAGGTDTQYF. CDR3 sequence (DNA): TGTGCCAGCAGCCAAGCGGGGGGCACAGATACGCAGTATTTT.

This chain links TRBV6-5 with TRBJ1-1; TRBD1 matches at 8 bases. The CDR3 spans 15 residues. Germline CDR1 and CDR2: MNHEY and SVGAGI. Germline trimming cut 6 bases from V and 7 bases from J; bases unmatched to any gene: 13. Here the CDR3 DNA reads TGTGCCAGCAGCCGTGGACAGGGCTTAGGGGATGAAGCTTTCTTT. It encodes CASSRGQGLGDEAFF.

The chain carries TRBV10-3 and TRBJ2-3; 8 bases map to TRBD2. CDR1 ENHRY and CDR2 SYGVKD come from the germline V gene. This CDR3 spans 14 amino acids. The trim removed 5 bases at V and 5 bases at J, leaving 6 bases unmatched. CDR3 bases: TGTGCCATCAGTCCAGCGGGAGCTAGAGATACGCAGTATTTT. It is translated as CAISPAGARDTQYF.

The gene calls are TRBV6-9 and TRBJ2-1; TRBD2 agrees at 14 bases. V trimming: 2 bases; J trimming: 7 bases; junction bases outside the gene matches: 10. The CDR3 has 18 amino acids. Germline values: CDR1 MNHGY, CDR2 SVAAGI. CDR3 bases: TGTGCCAGCAGTTATGTGGGACTAGCGGGAGAAGGTGAGAATGAGCAGTTCTTC. Its translation is CASSYVGLAGEGENEQFF.

The V and J genes are TRBV20-1 and TRBJ1-1; no clear D. V dropped 3 bases and J dropped 4 bases, with 15 bases sitting between them. The CDR3 extends over 14 amino acids. Germline V CDR1 and CDR2: DFQATT, SNEGSKA (reference sequence). The CDR3 nucleotides read TGCAGTGCTAGTCCGGCGGTCGGTCCCACTGAAGCTTTCTTT. Translated: CSASPAVGPTEAFF.

This chain uses TRBV5-5 with TRBJ1-2; 7 bases fit TRBD1. The CDR3 covers 14 residues. The germline V gene encodes CDR1 SGHKS and CDR2 YYEKEE (reference sequence). Germline trimming cut 4 bases from V and 0 bases from J; bases unmatched to any gene: 3. CDR3 sequence: CASSPDRTNYGYTF. The DNA for the CDR3 is TGTGCCAGCAGCCCGGACAGGACTAACTATGGCTACACCTTC. Full variable domain (remainder filled in from reference TRBV5-5 and TRBJ1-2): DAGVTQSPTHLIKTRGQQVTLRCSPISGHKSVSWYQQVLGQGPQFIFQYYEKEERGRGNFPDRFSARQFPNYSSELNVNALLLGDSALYLCASSPDRTNYGYTFGSGTRLTVV.

The chain employs TRBV7-9 and TRBJ1-1; tentative D call: TRBD1 (5 bases). Germline CDR1 SEHNR, CDR2 FQNEAQ (reference sequence). V dropped 5 bases and J dropped 3 bases, with 16 bases sitting between them. The CDR3 runs to 15 residues. Written as DNA, the CDR3 is TGTGCCAGCAGCCCAGGGAACCTTGGAGACACTGAAGCTTTCTTT. It yields the protein CASSPGNLGDTEAFF.

This rearrangement joins TRBV7-2 to TRBJ2-1, with 8 positions matching TRBD1. Per germline, CDR1 SGHTA and CDR2 FQGNSA. This CDR3 spans 15 amino acids. J gave up 2 bases and V 1 base, and 1 base lay outside the gene matches. The CDR3 DNA reads as TGTGCCAGCAGCTTAGAGGACAGGGCCTACAATGAGCAGTTCTTC. It yields the protein CASSLEDRAYNEQFF.